A selection of T cell receptor beta chains follows, all from one sample in a study of T cell responses to AZD1222 COVID-19 vaccine. Produced via immunoSEQ multiplex PCR; TCRdb's table is partial and in-frame only. The sample lists around 140,000 clones, 89% seen once, with approximately 3.1% in the top ten. The input for sequencing was peripheral blood, taken on day 0 of AZD1222 vaccination. Receptors were obtained from an adult in good health. CDR3s include the opening cysteine and the closing phenylalanine or tryptophan. The order of the fields is J gene, D gene, clone size, V gene, CDR3 protein, CDR3 DNA. The D gene is left open where the match is weak. Size tells how often a clone was seen (once, few, many) or the class of an expanded clone, and some rows leave it out.

TRBJ1-5 - - TRBV9 CASSVEGLYNQPQHF TGTGCCAGCAGCGTAGAGGGTCTTTACAATCAGCCCCAGCATTTT
TRBJ2-1 - - TRBV5-4 CASSLGGLANEQFF TGTGCCAGCAGCTTGGGTGGCTTGGCTAATGAGCAGTTCTTC
TRBJ1-4 - - TRBV4-1 CASSQDEGTLSGGEKLFF TGCGCCAGCAGCCAAGATGAGGGGACACTCTCGGGGGGTGAAAAACTGTTTTTT
TRBJ2-7 TRBD2 - TRBV18 CASSPETSFSHEQYF TGTGCCAGCTCACCTGAGACTAGCTTTTCCCACGAGCAGTACTTC
TRBJ1-2 - - TRBV19 CASSLPPAQSYGYTF TGTGCCAGTAGCCTTCCCCCCGCGCAGAGCTATGGCTACACCTTC
TRBJ2-7 - - TRBV19 CASSIGTLGGDEQYF TGTGCCAGTAGTATCGGGACTCTAGGCGGGGACGAGCAGTACTTC
TRBJ2-5 TRBD1 few TRBV2 CASSRQGIQETQYF TGTGCCAGCAGTCGACAGGGGATTCAAGAGACCCAGTACTTC
TRBJ1-5 - - TRBV6-6 CASRRDTLSNQPQHF TGTGCCAGCAGACGGGACACCTTAAGCAATCAGCCCCAGCATTTT
TRBJ2-5 - - TRBV7-8 CASSLVLGVVETQYF TGTGCCAGCAGCTTAGTTCTAGGAGTGGTGGAGACCCAGTACTTC
TRBJ2-2 TRBD2 - TRBV27 CASSLGLAGVTGELFF TGTGCCAGCAGTCTCGGACTAGCGGGAGTTACCGGGGAGCTGTTTTTT
TRBJ1-5 - - TRBV28 CASSTHQPQHF TGTGCCAGCAGTACCCATCAGCCCCAGCATTTT
TRBJ2-7 - many TRBV2 CASSVGSLISYYEQYF TGTGCCAGCAGTGTCGGGAGTCTCATTTCCTACTACGAGCAGTACTTC
TRBJ2-1 - - TRBV3-1/TRBV3-2 CASSQGGGYNEQFF TGTGCCAGCAGCCAAGGTGGGGGATACAATGAGCAGTTCTTC
TRBJ2-1 - - TRBV7-2 CASIKWGPGNEQFF TGTGCCAGCATCAAGTGGGGGCCCGGCAATGAGCAGTTCTTC
TRBJ2-5 - - TRBV9 CASSARTAYQETQYF TGTGCCAGCAGCGCCCGGACAGCGTACCAAGAGACCCAGTACTTC
TRBJ2-3 - - TRBV5-1 CASSFGRDTQYF TGCGCCAGCAGCTTCGGGAGAGATACGCAGTATTTT
TRBJ2-7 - - TRBV10-1 CASSESGVAPTYEQYF TGCGCCAGCAGTGAGTCGGGAGTGGCGCCGACCTACGAGCAGTACTTC
TRBJ1-3 - - TRBV4-1 CASSQDRSRVLGNTIYF TGCGCCAGCAGCCAAGATAGGTCCCGCGTCCTGGGAAACACCATATATTTT
TRBJ2-1 TRBD2 - TRBV19 CASSIGGRWNEQFF TGTGCCAGTAGTATTGGCGGGAGATGGAATGAGCAGTTCTTC
TRBJ2-6 TRBD1 - TRBV9 CASSVLDRRPGANVLTF TGTGCCAGCAGCGTCCTGGACAGGCGCCCTGGGGCCAACGTCCTGACTTTC
TRBJ2-5 - - TRBV12-5 CASGKESHGTQYF TGTGCTAGTGGAAAGGAGTCCCATGGGACCCAGTACTTC
TRBJ1-5 TRBD1 - TRBV30 CAWSQPGQNSNQPQHF TGTGCCTGGAGCCAGCCGGGACAGAATAGCAATCAGCCCCAGCATTTT
TRBJ1-1 TRBD1 - TRBV29-1 CSVRTGGITEAFF TGCAGCGTTCGGACAGGGGGGATCACTGAAGCTTTCTTT
TRBJ2-2 - few TRBV13 CASRMGGPDTGELFF TGTGCCAGCCGGATGGGGGGGCCGGACACCGGGGAGCTGTTTTTT
TRBJ1-5 - - TRBV27 CASSVHSNQPQHF TGTGCCAGCAGCGTACATAGCAATCAGCCCCAGCATTTT
TRBJ2-7 - - TRBV9 CASSVDWGAGYEQYF TGTGCCAGCAGCGTAGATTGGGGGGCGGGTTACGAGCAGTACTTC
TRBJ2-7 - few TRBV14 CASSHTQAGHFYEQYF TGTGCCAGCAGCCACACCCAGGCGGGGCATTTCTACGAGCAGTACTTC
TRBJ2-1 - - TRBV15 CATSRVGGWMNEQFF TGTGCCACCAGCAGAGTCGGGGGCTGGATGAATGAGCAGTTCTTC
TRBJ2-3 - - TRBV4-3 CASSQVADFTDTQYF TGCGCCAGCAGCCAAGTAGCGGACTTCACAGATACGCAGTATTTT
TRBJ1-2 - - TRBV6-2/TRBV6-3 CASSPGTHFDYGYTF TGTGCCAGCAGCCCCGGGACCCATTTCGACTATGGCTACACCTTC
TRBJ1-5 - - TRBV28 CASSTYAGGNQPQHF TGTGCCAGCAGTACCTACGCGGGGGGTAATCAGCCCCAGCATTTT
TRBJ1-5 - - TRBV7-9 CASSSTGTRFGSNQPQHF TGTGCCAGCAGCTCAACCGGGACCCGTTTCGGTAGCAATCAGCCCCAGCATTTT
TRBJ1-4 - - TRBV7-9 CASSLGGWVTLNEKLFF TGTGCCAGCAGCTTAGGAGGGTGGGTCACACTTAATGAAAAACTGTTTTTT
TRBJ2-3 - - TRBV5-4 CASSLEGGDTQYF TGTGCCAGCAGCTTGGAAGGCGGAGATACGCAGTATTTT
TRBJ1-1 TRBD1 - TRBV3-1/TRBV3-2 CASSQGDRGWSMNTEAFF TGTGCCAGCAGCCAAGGGGACAGGGGGTGGTCGATGAACACTGAAGCTTTCTTT
TRBJ1-1 TRBD1 - TRBV12-3/TRBV12-4 CASTGQGKSSAFF TGTGCCAGCACCGGACAGGGTAAAAGCTCAGCTTTCTTT
TRBJ2-5 TRBD2 - TRBV3-1/TRBV3-2 CASSLYGGGVETQYF TGTGCCAGCAGCCTCTACGGGGGAGGGGTAGAGACCCAGTACTTC
TRBJ1-2 - - TRBV6-5 CASSHLLGGAEGYTF TGTGCCAGCAGCCACCTGCTGGGAGGGGCAGAAGGCTACACCTTC
TRBJ1-2 TRBD1 - TRBV27 CASSRRQGAAYYGYTF TGTGCCAGCAGTCGCCGACAGGGGGCCGCCTACTATGGCTACACCTTC
TRBJ1-1 - - TRBV6-2/TRBV6-3 CASSYKGSGAFF TGTGCCAGCAGTTACAAGGGTTCCGGCGCTTTCTTT
TRBJ1-3 - once TRBV6-1 CASIPSGGNTIYF TGTGCCAGCATTCCCTCCGGGGGAAACACCATATATTTT
TRBJ1-2 TRBD1 - TRBV7-3 CASSRGTGYGYTF TGTGCCAGCAGCCGCGGGACAGGCTATGGCTACACCTTC
TRBJ1-5 - - TRBV7-2 CASSNGHSNQPQHF TGTGCCAGCAGCAACGGACATAGCAATCAGCCCCAGCATTTT
TRBJ1-6 - once TRBV28 CASRGRGRSYNSPLHF TGTGCCAGCAGGGGGCGGGGTCGGTCCTATAATTCACCCCTCCACTTT
TRBJ2-5 - - TRBV10-3 CAIGQDQETQYF TGTGCCATCGGGCAGGATCAAGAGACCCAGTACTTC
TRBJ2-1 TRBD2 - TRBV18 CASSPSRSGRKYNEQFF TGTGCCAGCTCACCGTCCCGGAGCGGGAGAAAGTACAATGAGCAGTTCTTC
TRBJ1-1 TRBD1 - TRBV19 CASRQRAWTGGPFF TGTGCCAGTAGACAGCGAGCGTGGACAGGGGGCCCTTTCTTT
TRBJ1-1 - once TRBV9 CASSPTLRVGGPSESTEAFF TGTGCCAGCAGCCCCACGTTAAGGGTTGGAGGGCCAAGCGAATCCACTGAAGCTTTCTTT
TRBJ2-3 TRBD1 - TRBV7-9 CASSLSGTVTDTQYF TGTGCCAGCAGCTTATCCGGGACAGTCACAGATACGCAGTATTTT
TRBJ1-4 - once TRBV27 CASSLWSGTDEKLFF TGTGCCAGCAGTTTATGGTCTGGGACGGATGAAAAACTGTTTTTT
TRBJ2-7 - - TRBV5-1 CASSFLPTGDSYEQYF TGCGCCAGCAGCTTTCTCCCGACAGGCGACTCCTACGAGCAGTACTTC
TRBJ1-6 - - TRBV25-1 CASSDKGVGRGNSPLHF TGTGCCAGCAGTGACAAGGGGGTAGGCCGGGGGAATTCACCCCTCCACTTT
TRBJ2-1 TRBD2 - TRBV5-1 CASSTGLAGDNEQFF TGCGCCAGCAGCACGGGACTAGCGGGTGACAATGAGCAGTTCTTC
TRBJ1-3 TRBD1 - TRBV7-6 CASSPGYRGRSGNTIYF TGTGCCAGCAGCCCAGGGTACAGGGGAAGGTCTGGAAACACCATATATTTT
TRBJ2-7 - once TRBV5-4 CASSLGQLYEQYF TGTGCCAGCAGCTTGGGGCAGCTCTACGAGCAGTACTTC
TRBJ1-4 - - TRBV5-1 CASSLGTTNEKLFF TGCGCCAGCAGCTTGGGGACAACTAATGAAAAACTGTTTTTT
TRBJ2-5 - - TRBV10-1 CASSPRDEVETQYF TGCGCCAGCAGTCCCAGGGACGAGGTAGAGACCCAGTACTTC
TRBJ1-4 TRBD1 - TRBV4-1 CASSQVQGEGEKLFF TGCGCCAGCAGCCAGGTCCAGGGGGAGGGTGAAAAACTGTTTTTT
TRBJ2-3 TRBD1 - TRBV3-1/TRBV3-2 CASSQDRTGSTDTQYF TGTGCCAGCAGCCAAGATCGGACAGGGAGCACAGATACGCAGTATTTT